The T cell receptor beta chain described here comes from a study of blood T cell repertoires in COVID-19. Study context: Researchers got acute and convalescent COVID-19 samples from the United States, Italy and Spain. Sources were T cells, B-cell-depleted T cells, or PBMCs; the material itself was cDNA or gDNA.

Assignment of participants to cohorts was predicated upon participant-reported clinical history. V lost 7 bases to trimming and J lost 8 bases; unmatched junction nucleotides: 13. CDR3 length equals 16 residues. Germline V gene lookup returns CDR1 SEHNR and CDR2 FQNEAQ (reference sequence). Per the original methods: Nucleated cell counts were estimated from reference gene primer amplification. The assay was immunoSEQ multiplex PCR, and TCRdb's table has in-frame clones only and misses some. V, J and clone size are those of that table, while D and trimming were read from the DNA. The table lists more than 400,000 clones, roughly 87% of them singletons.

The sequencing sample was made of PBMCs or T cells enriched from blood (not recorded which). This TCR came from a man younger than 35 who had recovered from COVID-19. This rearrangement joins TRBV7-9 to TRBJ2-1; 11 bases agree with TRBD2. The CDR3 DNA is TGTGCCAGCATTACCTTCAGAGGACTAGCGGGTGATGAGCAGTTCTTC. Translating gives CASITFRGLAGDEQFF.